Each of the 6 T cell receptor beta chains below was sequenced from the same sample in a study of CD8+ T cells in alopecia areata. RNA was extracted and reverse transcribed into cDNA as the sequencing template. Some clones are missing from TCRdb's copy, which holds only in-frame ones; the method was immunoSEQ multiplex PCR. The sample includes 110,000 to 150,000 clones, about 60% of them seen just once. The source material was CD4+ T cells sorted from blood, sampled at week 0. These receptors originate from a human donor with alopecia areata.

This clone was detected only a few times. V and J are TRBV18 and TRBJ1-1; D ambiguous. This CDR3 has 12 residues. V was cut by 3 bases and J by 2 bases, with 4 bases left in between. Germline CDR1 reads KGHSH; CDR2 reads LQKENI. The CDR3 protein is CASSPGNTEAFF. Written as DNA, the CDR3 is TGTGCCAGCTCACCTGGTAACACTGAAGCTTTCTTT.

The chain uses TRBV30 and TRBJ2-1; possible D gene TRBD2, 6 bases. Per the germline V gene, CDR1 is GTSNPN and CDR2 is SVGIG (reference sequence). V was cut by 4 bases and J by 4 bases, with 17 bases left in between. This CDR3 comprises 15 residues. Here the CDR3 DNA reads TGTGCCTGGACGGGGCGGGGAGGTTTTTACAATGAGCAGTTCTTC. Translation: CAWTGRGGFYNEQFF.

The chain carries TRBV30 and TRBJ1-6, with D perhaps TRBD1 (5 bases). V shed 3 bases and J shed 10 bases, with 13 bases lying between them. The CDR3 is 13 amino acids. From germline, CDR1 is GTSNPN and CDR2 SVGIG (reference sequence). The DNA of the CDR3 is TGTGCCTGGAGCCCGGGACTGCAATCACCCCTCCACTTT. This encodes CAWSPGLQSPLHF.

This rearrangement joins TRBV5-1 to TRBJ2-7; TRBD1 matches at 7 bases. The V segment lost 4 bases and the J segment 4 bases; nucleotides outside the gene matches: 8. Germline V gene sequence: CDR1 SGHRS, CDR2 YFSETQ. CDR3 size: 14 residues. CDR3 in amino acids: CASSPDRARYEQYF. In DNA, the CDR3 is TGCGCCAGCAGCCCTGACAGGGCAAGGTACGAGCAGTACTTC.

The chain carries TRBV7-6 and TRBJ1-6; D unresolved. Trimming took 1 base from V and 8 from J, leaving 15 bases between them. The CDR3 sequence is 16 residues long. Germline assignment: CDR1 SGHVS and CDR2 FNYEAQ. As DNA, the CDR3 is TGTGCCAGCAGCTTAGGGACCGTACCCGGAGATTCACCCCTCCACTTT. Its protein is CASSLGTVPGDSPLHF.

V and J are TRBV5-1 and TRBJ2-3; D possibly corresponds to TRBD1 (6 bases). CDR1 is SGHRS, CDR2 YFSETQ, per germline. The V and J ends lost 4 bases and 1 base respectively, with 13 bases between them. The CDR3 contains 15 residues. CDR3 in amino acids: CASSTGQGGTDTQYF. The CDR3 coding sequence is TGCGCCAGCAGCACGGGACAAGGGGGCACAGATACGCAGTATTTT.